This is a list of T cell receptor beta chains from one sample in a study of cytomegalovirus exposure and HLA in healthy donors. Produced via immunoSEQ multiplex PCR; TCRdb's table is partial and in-frame only. The sample includes approximately 190,000 clones, approximately 80% of them seen just once. The sequenced sample consisted of PBMCs. The receptors derive from a woman aged 25 to 39 in good health and CMV-seronegative. CDR3s include the opening cysteine and the closing phenylalanine or tryptophan. Each record gives: J gene, V gene, clone size, D gene, CDR3 protein, CDR3 DNA. A D gene is named only where the DNA matches it firmly. Clone sizes are given selectively: once, few, many, or a class where the clone is expanded.

J gene: TRBJ2-7; V gene: TRBV5-1; clone size: -; D gene: -; CDR3 protein: CASSLAGGLSYEQYF; CDR3 DNA: TGCGCCAGCAGCTTGGCCGGCGGGCTCTCCTACGAGCAGTACTTC
J gene: TRBJ2-5; V gene: TRBV7-8; clone size: -; D gene: TRBD2; CDR3 protein: CASSLGLAGEKTQYF; CDR3 DNA: TGTGCCAGCAGCCTCGGACTAGCGGGGGAAAAGACCCAGTACTTC
J gene: TRBJ2-1; V gene: TRBV7-3; clone size: -; D gene: TRBD1; CDR3 protein: CASSLSTGNEQFF; CDR3 DNA: TGTGCCAGCAGCTTATCGACAGGGAATGAGCAGTTCTTC
J gene: TRBJ1-6; V gene: TRBV13; clone size: -; D gene: TRBD1; CDR3 protein: CASSDRGRNSPLHF; CDR3 DNA: TGTGCCAGCAGCGACAGGGGACGGAATTCACCCCTCCACTTT
J gene: TRBJ2-5; V gene: TRBV14; clone size: -; D gene: -; CDR3 protein: CASSQDTLGTQYF; CDR3 DNA: TGTGCCAGCAGCCAAGACACCCTAGGGACCCAGTACTTC
J gene: TRBJ1-1; V gene: TRBV12-5; clone size: few; D gene: -; CDR3 protein: CASGLHIPGEAFF; CDR3 DNA: TGTGCTAGTGGTTTGCATATCCCCGGTGAAGCTTTCTTT
J gene: TRBJ2-7; V gene: TRBV10-3; clone size: -; D gene: TRBD2; CDR3 protein: CAISELLAGSEQYF; CDR3 DNA: TGTGCCATCAGTGAGCTCCTAGCGGGGTCCGAGCAGTACTTC
J gene: TRBJ1-2; V gene: TRBV5-1; clone size: -; D gene: -; CDR3 protein: CASSLEFKGWSNYGYTF; CDR3 DNA: TGCGCCAGCAGCTTGGAATTTAAGGGGTGGTCGAACTATGGCTACACCTTC
J gene: TRBJ1-1; V gene: TRBV11-2; clone size: -; D gene: TRBD1; CDR3 protein: CASRSGTGVRAEAFF; CDR3 DNA: TGTGCCAGCAGATCCGGGACAGGAGTTCGGGCTGAAGCTTTCTTT
J gene: TRBJ1-3; V gene: TRBV7-9; clone size: few; D gene: -; CDR3 protein: CASSLTQTDSISGNTIYF; CDR3 DNA: TGTGCCAGCAGCTTAACCCAAACCGACTCCATCTCTGGAAACACCATATATTTT
J gene: TRBJ2-7; V gene: TRBV7-2; clone size: -; D gene: -; CDR3 protein: CASSPRTVLSYEQYF; CDR3 DNA: TGTGCCAGCAGCCCCAGGACAGTCCTCTCCTACGAGCAGTACTTC
J gene: TRBJ1-4; V gene: TRBV23-1; clone size: -; D gene: -; CDR3 protein: CARPPEGKLFF; CDR3 DNA: TGCGCCAGACCTCCCGAGGGAAAACTGTTTTTT
J gene: TRBJ1-1; V gene: TRBV5-5; clone size: once; D gene: -; CDR3 protein: CASSWTSTEAFF; CDR3 DNA: TGTGCCAGCAGCTGGACAAGCACTGAAGCTTTCTTT
J gene: TRBJ2-3; V gene: TRBV9; clone size: once; D gene: TRBD1; CDR3 protein: CASSVEHGQGTDTQYF; CDR3 DNA: TGTGCCAGCAGCGTAGAACATGGACAGGGCACAGATACGCAGTATTTT
J gene: TRBJ2-1; V gene: TRBV2; clone size: -; D gene: TRBD2; CDR3 protein: CASSPNIAGEQFF; CDR3 DNA: TGTGCCAGCAGTCCCAACATAGCGGGGGAGCAGTTCTTC
J gene: TRBJ2-7; V gene: TRBV7-9; clone size: -; D gene: -; CDR3 protein: CSSSPGIGSYEQYF; CDR3 DNA: TGTTCCAGCAGCCCCGGTATCGGGTCCTACGAGCAGTACTTC
J gene: TRBJ2-7; V gene: TRBV5-1; clone size: -; D gene: -; CDR3 protein: CASSLDGYEQYF; CDR3 DNA: TGCGCCAGCAGCCTAGATGGGTACGAGCAGTACTTC
J gene: TRBJ1-4; V gene: TRBV5-5; clone size: -; D gene: TRBD1; CDR3 protein: CASSIGQGYEKLFF; CDR3 DNA: TGTGCCAGCAGCATTGGACAGGGATACGAAAAACTGTTTTTT
J gene: TRBJ1-1; V gene: TRBV18; clone size: -; D gene: TRBD1; CDR3 protein: CASSPRTGLRQGTEAFF; CDR3 DNA: TGTGCCAGCTCACCGAGAACAGGGTTAAGACAGGGCACTGAAGCTTTCTTC
J gene: TRBJ2-2; V gene: TRBV4-3; clone size: few; D gene: TRBD2; CDR3 protein: CASSQDTVASGTGELFF; CDR3 DNA: TGCGCCAGCAGCCAAGACACGGTGGCTAGCGGGACCGGGGAGCTGTTTTTT
J gene: TRBJ2-5; V gene: TRBV14; clone size: once; D gene: TRBD2; CDR3 protein: CASSPGLADQETQYF; CDR3 DNA: TGTGCCAGCAGCCCGGGACTAGCGGACCAAGAGACCCAGTACTTC
J gene: TRBJ2-1; V gene: TRBV19; clone size: -; D gene: TRBD2; CDR3 protein: CASSIVGGGAGSEQFF; CDR3 DNA: TGTGCCAGTAGTATAGTCGGCGGGGGGGCCGGGAGTGAGCAGTTCTTC
J gene: TRBJ2-7; V gene: TRBV18; clone size: -; D gene: -; CDR3 protein: CASSQVGGPTYEQYF; CDR3 DNA: TGTGCCAGCTCTCAGGTAGGGGGACCCACCTACGAGCAGTACTTC
J gene: TRBJ2-7; V gene: TRBV5-1; clone size: -; D gene: -; CDR3 protein: CASSLTVGKGEQYF; CDR3 DNA: TGCGCCAGCAGCTTGACGGTGGGAAAGGGGGAGCAGTACTTC
J gene: TRBJ1-1; V gene: TRBV4-2; clone size: -; D gene: TRBD1; CDR3 protein: CASSQGAGGGGTEAFF; CDR3 DNA: TGTGCCAGCAGCCAAGGGGCAGGGGGAGGTGGGACTGAAGCTTTCTTT
J gene: TRBJ2-3; V gene: TRBV5-4; clone size: -; D gene: TRBD2; CDR3 protein: CASSLRTSGRDTQYF; CDR3 DNA: TGTGCCAGCAGCTTGCGGACTAGCGGGAGAGATACGCAGTATTTT
J gene: TRBJ1-3; V gene: TRBV6-6; clone size: -; D gene: -; CDR3 protein: CASSYFPARGNTIYF; CDR3 DNA: TGTGCCAGCAGTTACTTTCCAGCGAGAGGAAACACCATATATTTT
J gene: TRBJ1-1; V gene: TRBV9; clone size: -; D gene: -; CDR3 protein: CASSVDRGFTQDTEAFF; CDR3 DNA: TGTGCCAGCAGCGTAGATAGGGGTTTTACGCAAGACACTGAAGCTTTCTTT
J gene: TRBJ1-1; V gene: TRBV9; clone size: many; D gene: -; CDR3 protein: CASSKTGGEGAFF; CDR3 DNA: TGTGCCAGCAGCAAGACGGGGGGCGAAGGAGCTTTCTTT
J gene: TRBJ1-4; V gene: TRBV5-1; clone size: few; D gene: -; CDR3 protein: CASSFSSGVTNEKLFF; CDR3 DNA: TGCGCCAGCAGCTTCTCGTCGGGGGTGACTAATGAAAAACTGTTTTTT
J gene: TRBJ2-7; V gene: TRBV5-5; clone size: -; D gene: TRBD2; CDR3 protein: CASSLVSSGVYEQYF; CDR3 DNA: TGTGCCAGCAGCTTGGTGTCTAGCGGAGTTTACGAGCAGTACTTC
J gene: TRBJ2-2; V gene: TRBV5-1; clone size: -; D gene: TRBD2; CDR3 protein: CASSWGTSGSSGELFF; CDR3 DNA: TGCGCCAGCAGCTGGGGAACTAGCGGGAGTTCCGGGGAGCTGTTTTTT
J gene: TRBJ1-2; V gene: TRBV5-1; clone size: -; D gene: -; CDR3 protein: CASSLQGNGYTF; CDR3 DNA: TGCGCCAGCAGCTTACAGGGTAATGGCTACACCTTC
J gene: TRBJ2-4; V gene: TRBV11-2; clone size: -; D gene: -; CDR3 protein: CASSLNRGLAKNIQYF; CDR3 DNA: TGTGCCAGCAGCTTAAATAGGGGACTAGCCAAAAACATTCAGTACTTC
J gene: TRBJ2-1; V gene: TRBV6-5; clone size: -; D gene: TRBD2; CDR3 protein: CASSYSSGSPYNEQFF; CDR3 DNA: TGTGCCAGCAGTTACTCCAGCGGGAGCCCTTACAATGAGCAGTTCTTC
J gene: TRBJ1-1; V gene: TRBV28; clone size: few; D gene: -; CDR3 protein: CASSSAELYTEAFF; CDR3 DNA: TGTGCCAGCAGTTCCGCCGAGTTGTACACTGAAGCTTTCTTT
J gene: TRBJ1-1; V gene: TRBV2; clone size: -; D gene: -; CDR3 protein: CASSETRGATEAFF; CDR3 DNA: TGTGCCAGCAGTGAAACGCGGGGAGCGACTGAAGCTTTCTTT
J gene: TRBJ1-6; V gene: TRBV9; clone size: -; D gene: TRBD1; CDR3 protein: CASSVAPQGRRNSPPHF; CDR3 DNA: TGTGCCAGCAGCGTGGCCCCACAGGGGAGGAGGAATTCACCCCCCCACTTT
J gene: TRBJ2-5; V gene: TRBV5-4; clone size: few; D gene: -; CDR3 protein: CASSFRQETQYF; CDR3 DNA: TGTGCCAGCAGCTTTCGTCAAGAGACCCAGTACTTC
J gene: TRBJ2-5; V gene: TRBV5-6; clone size: once; D gene: TRBD2; CDR3 protein: CASKYGGARRETQYF; CDR3 DNA: TGTGCCAGCAAGTACGGGGGGGCCCGACGAGAGACCCAGTACTTC
J gene: TRBJ1-1; V gene: TRBV6-5; clone size: -; D gene: -; CDR3 protein: CASSPTGYNTEAFF; CDR3 DNA: TGTGCCAGCAGCCCAACAGGATATAACACTGAAGCTTTCTTT
J gene: TRBJ2-7; V gene: TRBV4-1; clone size: -; D gene: -; CDR3 protein: CASSQGGSYEQYF; CDR3 DNA: TGCGCCAGCAGCCAAGGAGGGTCCTACGAGCAGTACTTC
J gene: TRBJ1-3; V gene: TRBV9; clone size: -; D gene: -; CDR3 protein: CASSVQGAGNTIYF; CDR3 DNA: TGTGCCAGCAGCGTTCAAGGGGCTGGAAACACCATATATTTT
J gene: TRBJ2-3; V gene: TRBV19; clone size: few; D gene: TRBD2; CDR3 protein: CASSILAGGTDTQYF; CDR3 DNA: TGTGCCAGTAGTATATTAGCGGGGGGCACAGATACGCAGTATTTT
J gene: TRBJ2-3; V gene: TRBV6-4; clone size: -; D gene: TRBD2; CDR3 protein: CASSDGKAGETDTQYF; CDR3 DNA: TGTGCCAGCAGTGACGGAAAAGCGGGGGAAACAGATACGCAGTATTTT
J gene: TRBJ2-2; V gene: TRBV10-1; clone size: -; D gene: -; CDR3 protein: CASSARTANTGELFF; CDR3 DNA: TGCGCCAGCAGTGCCCGGACAGCTAACACCGGGGAGCTGTTTTTT
J gene: TRBJ1-5; V gene: TRBV19; clone size: -; D gene: TRBD1; CDR3 protein: CASSIKIRGDVNQPQHF; CDR3 DNA: TGTGCCAGTAGTATAAAGATCAGGGGGGACGTCAATCAGCCCCAGCATTTT
J gene: TRBJ2-7; V gene: TRBV5-1; clone size: -; D gene: TRBD2; CDR3 protein: CASSLLLRDYVSSYEQYF; CDR3 DNA: TGCGCCAGCAGCTTGTTGTTAAGGGACTACGTTAGCTCCTACGAGCAGTACTTC
J gene: TRBJ1-1; V gene: TRBV19; clone size: -; D gene: -; CDR3 protein: CASSMGVYSPDTEAFF; CDR3 DNA: TGTGCCAGTAGTATGGGCGTCTACTCCCCGGACACTGAAGCTTTCTTT
J gene: TRBJ1-5; V gene: TRBV19; clone size: -; D gene: -; CDR3 protein: CASSKEGAPQHF; CDR3 DNA: TGTGCCAGTAGTAAAGAAGGGGCTCCCCAGCATTTT
J gene: TRBJ1-2; V gene: TRBV5-6; clone size: -; D gene: -; CDR3 protein: CASSVNTNYGYTF; CDR3 DNA: TGTGCCAGCAGCGTAAACACTAACTATGGCTACACCTTC
J gene: TRBJ2-3; V gene: TRBV7-2; clone size: once; D gene: -; CDR3 protein: CASSLDGQPSNTQYF; CDR3 DNA: TGTGCCAGCAGCTTAGATGGACAGCCTTCAAATACGCAGTATTTT
J gene: TRBJ2-7; V gene: TRBV27; clone size: -; D gene: TRBD2; CDR3 protein: CASSSLAGVSGEQYF; CDR3 DNA: TGTGCCAGCAGCTCCCTAGCGGGAGTGTCTGGCGAGCAGTACTTC
J gene: TRBJ1-2; V gene: TRBV19; clone size: -; D gene: TRBD1; CDR3 protein: CASTRDRGYGGYTF; CDR3 DNA: TGTGCCAGTACCAGGGACAGGGGGTATGGTGGCTACACCTTC
J gene: TRBJ1-2; V gene: TRBV19; clone size: -; D gene: TRBD1; CDR3 protein: CASSQGAIRGYTF; CDR3 DNA: TGTGCCAGCTCACAGGGGGCGATAAGGGGCTACACCTTC
J gene: TRBJ2-3; V gene: TRBV27; clone size: -; D gene: -; CDR3 protein: CASSRGTSTDTQYF; CDR3 DNA: TGTGCCAGCAGCCGAGGGACTAGCACAGATACGCAGTATTTT